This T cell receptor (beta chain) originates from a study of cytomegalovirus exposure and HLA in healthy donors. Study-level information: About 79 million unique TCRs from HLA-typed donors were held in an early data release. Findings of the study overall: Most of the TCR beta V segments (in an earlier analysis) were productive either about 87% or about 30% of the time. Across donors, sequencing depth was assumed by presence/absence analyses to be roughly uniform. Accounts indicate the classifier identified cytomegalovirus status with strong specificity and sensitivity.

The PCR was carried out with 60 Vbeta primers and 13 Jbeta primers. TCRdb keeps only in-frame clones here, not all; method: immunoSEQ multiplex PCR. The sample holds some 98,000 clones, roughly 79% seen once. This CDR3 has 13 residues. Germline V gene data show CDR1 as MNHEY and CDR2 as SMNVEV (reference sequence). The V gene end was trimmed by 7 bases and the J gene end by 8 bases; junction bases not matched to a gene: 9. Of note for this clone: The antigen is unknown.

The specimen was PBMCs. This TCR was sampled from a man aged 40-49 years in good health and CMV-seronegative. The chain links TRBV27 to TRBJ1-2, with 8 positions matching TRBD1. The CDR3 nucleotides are TGTGCCAGCAAAACTCAGGGGGCGGGCGGCTACACCTTC. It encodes CASKTQGAGGYTF.